This T cell receptor beta chain was sequenced during a study of blood T cell repertoires in COVID-19 (TCRdb year 2020). Looking at the study overall: Samples from collaborators originated in the United States, Italy and Spain and spanned both the acute and convalescent phases of COVID-19. The material from the prospective study consisted of cDNA or gDNA derived from T cells, B-cell-depleted T cells, or PBMCs. The dataset comprised deeply sampled blood TCRbeta repertoires from subjects exposed to, actively infected with, or recovered from COVID-19. A freely available public database, intended as a resource for researchers studying the immune response to SARS-CoV-2, is where the repertoires were released. The samples were drawn from two sources: the first 160 participants of the ongoing ImmuneRACE study, and over 1,000 subjects contributed by 6 global collaborators. A de-identified subject ID, COVID-19 status, age in years and sex were almost always included in the sample metadata. Where available, HLA class I and class II types were obtained from metadata supplied by the sample provider rather than from assay-based typing.

TCRbeta CDR3 regions were amplified from genomic DNA using the immunoSEQ Assay, a bias-controlled multiplex PCR. On the study's bioinformatics: Nucleated cell counts per sample were estimated from amplification of reference gene primers within the assay. To quantify the absolute abundance of each unique TCRbeta CDR3 rearrangement, sequence reads were collapsed and filtered. For each sample, productive Simpson clonality was calculated as the square root of Simpson's diversity index across productive rearrangements. Here the immuneACCESS table is served through TCRdb, limited to in-frame sequences with V and J called. Missing clones are a known gap in these copies; in checked studies unresolved V genes cover under half, and the rest lacks a known reason. The D gene and trimming were derived from the DNA, and the V and J assignments and clone size from that table. Counted in this sample were about 160,000 clones; over 70% of them appeared once. Approximately 3.6% of the sample is in the top ten clones.

Participants in the prospective study were aged about 18 to 89 years, lived in about two dozen United States geographic areas, and enrolled through a virtual design. In the prospective study, cohorts were assigned on the basis of participant-reported clinical history obtained from a screening survey and a study questionnaire. Recovered participants in ImmuneRACE Cohort 3 were defined by two consecutive negative NP/OP PCR tests, clearance by a healthcare professional, or resolution of symptoms. In the prospective study, mobile phlebotomists collected whole blood, serum and a nasopharyngeal or oropharyngeal swab from each participant. Additional blood draws and questionnaires over an approximately two-month period could optionally be provided by prospective study participants. Before DNA extraction, blood samples from the prospective study were shipped at room temperature or frozen. A word on this clone: Its antigen target is currently unknown. No much larger clonotype is one base removed from it; base qualities were not supplied.

The study at large found these results: The quantity of clinical and demographic metadata differed by source and by participant and was supplied without curation.

The germline V gene encodes CDR1 SGHTA and CDR2 FQGNSA. Cut back by 1 base and 7 bases, the V and J ends lie 13 bases apart. The CDR3 covers 15 residues, taking in both the cysteine and the phenylalanine. Only the CDR3 DNA stays, 45 bases, in frame from base 1. The specimen was PBMCs or T cells enriched from blood (not recorded which). The rearrangement combines TRBV7-2 with TRBJ1-4, with no reliable assignment of the D segment. The clonotype was recovered from a woman aged 55-75 years who had recovered from COVID-19. CDR3 loop: CASSLVPIEGEKLFF. At the DNA level, the sequence is TGTGCCAGCAGCTTAGTCCCAATAGAGGGTGAAAAACTGTTTTTT. With the rest looked up from the reference TRBV7-2 and TRBJ1-4 genes rather than sequenced, the full variable domain is GAGVSQSPSNKVTEKGKDVELRCDPISGHTALYWYRQSLGQGLEFLIYFQGNSAPDKSGLPSDRFSAERTGGSVSTLTIQRTQQEDSAVYLCASSLVPIEGEKLFFGSGTQLSVL.